These 6 T cell receptor beta chains were all obtained from the same sample, sequenced in a study of a mutant IDH1 vaccine in newly diagnosed glioma. These receptors lack a known antigen. Stated time point: week 11, during vaccination. Mutant IDH1 20-mer peptide, at 300 ug, made up each vaccine dose, with topical imiquimod. Generated by immunoSEQ multiplex PCR, the TCRdb table keeps only in-frame clones and is missing some. The table shows about 36,000 clones, with under 90% occurring only once. The material sequenced was peripheral blood mononuclear cells (PBMCs), taken from a glioma patient whose treatment included an IDH1 peptide vaccine. These receptors were obtained from a woman under 40 with glioma. Some clones in this sample may be carry-over from other donors' samples.

J is TRBJ1-3 and V is TRBV7-9; D is perhaps TRBD1 (5 bases). Trimming stripped 10 bases from V and 0 bases from J, with 10 bases between. CDR3 length: 13 amino acids. Per germline, CDR1 SEHNR and CDR2 FQNEAQ (reference sequence). The CDR3 is CATQGVSGNTIYF. In nucleotides, the CDR3 is TGTGCCACTCAGGGAGTCTCTGGAAACACCATATATTTT.

This clone was seen a single time. The V call is TRBV30, the J call TRBJ2-7; a weak D match, TRBD1 (5 bases). Germline CDR1 reads GTSNPN; CDR2 reads SVGIG (reference sequence). This CDR3 has 12 amino acids. Trimming left V 1 base short and J 6 bases short, with 10 bases between. The CDR3 nucleotides read TGTGCCTGGAGTGATTACCAGGGCGAGCAGTACTTC. It translates to CAWSDYQGEQYF.

CDR3 in amino acids: CSDLSSGTGARKNGYTF. As DNA, the CDR3 is TGCAGCGACTTATCCTCCGGGACAGGGGCGCGCAAAAATGGCTACACCTTC. The chain uses TRBV29-1 and TRBJ1-2; 10 bases align to TRBD1. CDR3 length equals 17 residues. Losses at the gene ends were 7 bases for V and 6 bases for J; bases not matched to a gene: 20. CDR1 is SQVTM and CDR2 is ANQGSEA in the germline V gene.

This clone was counted only a few times. V usage is TRBV6-1 and J usage is TRBJ1-1; D unclear. Per the germline V gene, CDR1 is MNHNS and CDR2 is SASEGT. V shed 2 bases and J shed 6 bases, with 16 bases lying between them. This CDR3 spans 15 amino acids. CDR3 nucleotides: TGTGCCAGCAGTGAATGGGGAGGGTCAGCCGCTGAAGCTTTCTTT. This codes for CASSEWGGSAAEAFF.

The J gene is TRBJ2-7, the V gene TRBV5-6; D not certain. Looked up from germline, CDR1 is SGHDT and CDR2 is YYEEEE. The germline V and J ends were trimmed by 0 bases and 2 bases, with 12 bases remaining between them. This CDR3 has 15 residues. The CDR3 DNA reads as TGTGCCAGCAGCTTGGACCCAGGATACGCCTACGAGCAGTACTTC. Encoded protein: CASSLDPGYAYEQYF.

V and J are TRBV28 and TRBJ2-7, with D possibly being TRBD2 (7 bases). The V end lost 3 bases, the J end lost 9 bases, and 21 bases lay between the germline ends. The germline gives CDR1 MDHEN, CDR2 SYDVKM. The CDR3 runs to 15 residues. For the CDR3, the DNA is TGTGCCAGCAGTTTCCAACGGGGGGCGCTAATAGGGCAGTACTTC. Translation: CASSFQRGALIGQYF.